This T cell receptor (beta chain) stems from a study of T cell changes during pregnancy in multiple sclerosis. Profiled with immunoSEQ multiplex PCR; TCRdb holds only in-frame clones, not every one. Of 20,000 to 25,000 clones in the sample, approximately 84% were seen once. The sequencing here drew on CD8+ T cells from peripheral blood mononuclear cells, taken after pregnancy. The receptor was derived from a female donor with multiple sclerosis, enrolled in a pregnancy study.

The CDR3 sequence is CASSLKGLAGHDYNEQFF. DNA of the CDR3: TGTGCCAGCAGCTTAAAGGGACTAGCGGGGCATGATTACAATGAGCAGTTCTTC. The rearrangement joins TRBV11-2 to TRBJ2-1, with 13 bases matching TRBD2. The germline gives CDR1 SGHAT, CDR2 FQNNGV. The J segment lost 4 bases and the V segment lost 2 bases, leaving 8 bases of the junction unmatched. CDR3 length: 18 amino acids.